This T cell receptor beta chain originates from a study of tumor-infiltrating lymphocytes in primary liver carcinoma. Germline V gene data show CDR1 as SQVTM and CDR2 as ANQGSEA. The CDR3 is made up of 12 amino acids. Using a constant-region primer together with ProtoScript II reverse transcriptase, TCR beta cDNA was made from 450 to 600 ng of total RNA. A slightly modified ARM-PCR protocol with three nested multiplex PCR rounds produced these TCR beta libraries. For 10 cycles apiece, the opening two PCR rounds ran with TRBV1-TRBV30 forward primers and a C-beta reverse primer. TCRdb re-called the multiplex PCR reads with MiXCR, one entry per CDR3 protein. The profile covers tens of thousands of distinct CDR3 sequences, with roughly 70% appearing a single time and approximately 50% taken by the ten largest. As to this clonotype: One end of the junction fails to match germline, which may point to a read error.

Investigators took RNA and DNA out together from roughly 21-30 mg of unsorted bulk tissue. Sequenced sample: liver tumor tissue from sampling region 2. Subset meaning: tumor region T2, inferior pole. The V gene is TRBV29-1, the J gene TRBJ2-7; TRBD2 matches at 7 bases. The sequence derives from a man between 35 and 55 years old with primary liver carcinoma and hepatitis B virus infection. The CDR3 here is CSVRQGGKEHHF. In DNA, the CDR3 is TGCAGCGTTCGTCAGGGAGGGAAAGAGCACCACTTC.